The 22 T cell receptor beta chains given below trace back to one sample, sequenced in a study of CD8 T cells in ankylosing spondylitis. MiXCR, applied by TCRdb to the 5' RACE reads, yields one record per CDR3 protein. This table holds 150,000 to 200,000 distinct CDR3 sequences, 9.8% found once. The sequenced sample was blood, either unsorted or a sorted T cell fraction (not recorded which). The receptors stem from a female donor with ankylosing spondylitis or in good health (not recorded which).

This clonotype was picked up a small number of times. In nucleotides, the CDR3 is TGCGCCAGCAGCTTGGCCGGGACTAGCGTAAAAGAGACCCAGTACTTC. This translates into CASSLAGTSVKETQYF. This rearrangement joins TRBV5-1 to TRBJ2-5; 10 bases are shared with TRBD2. From germline, CDR1 is SGHRS and CDR2 YFSETQ. The CDR3 spans 16 residues. J lost 3 bases, V lost 0 bases, and 5 bases had no gene match.

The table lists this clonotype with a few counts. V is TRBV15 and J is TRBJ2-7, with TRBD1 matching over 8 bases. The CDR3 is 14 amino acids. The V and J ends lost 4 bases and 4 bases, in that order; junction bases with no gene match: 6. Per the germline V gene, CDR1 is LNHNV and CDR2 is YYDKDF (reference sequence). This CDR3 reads CATSTPGTGYEQYF. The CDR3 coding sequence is TGTGCCACCAGCACCCCAGGGACAGGATACGAGCAGTACTTC.

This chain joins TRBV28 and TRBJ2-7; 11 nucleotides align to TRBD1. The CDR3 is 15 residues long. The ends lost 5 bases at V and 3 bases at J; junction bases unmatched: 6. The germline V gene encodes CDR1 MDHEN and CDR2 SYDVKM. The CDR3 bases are TGTGCCAGCAGTAGATGGACAGGGGGCTACTACGAGCAGTACTTC. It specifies CASSRWTGGYYEQYF. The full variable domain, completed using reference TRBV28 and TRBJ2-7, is DVKVTQSSRYLVKRTGEKVFLECVQDMDHENMFWYRQDPGLGLRLIYFSYDVKMKEKGDIPEGYSVSREKKERFSLILESASTNQTSMYLCASSRWTGGYYEQYFGPGTRLTVT.

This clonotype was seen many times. CDR3 in amino acids: CASSYPPPNNEQFF. The CDR3 DNA reads TGTGCCAGCAGTTACCCCCCTCCGAACAATGAGCAGTTCTTC. The rearrangement uses TRBV6-2 or TRBV6-3 and TRBJ2-1, with D unresolved. Germline values: CDR1 MNHEY, CDR2 SVGEGT. The CDR3 is made up of 14 amino acids. V lost 2 bases and J 5 bases, leaving 10 bases between the germline ends.

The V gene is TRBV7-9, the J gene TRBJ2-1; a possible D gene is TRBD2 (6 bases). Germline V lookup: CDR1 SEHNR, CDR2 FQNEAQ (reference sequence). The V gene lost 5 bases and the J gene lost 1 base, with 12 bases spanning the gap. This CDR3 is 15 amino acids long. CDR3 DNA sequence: TGTGCCAGCAGCCCGCCGGGACTGTCCTACAATGAGCAGTTCTTC. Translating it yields CASSPPGLSYNEQFF.

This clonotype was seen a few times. Here the CDR3 reads CASSLSVGYEQYF. The CDR3 DNA reads as TGTGCCAGCAGTTTATCGGTGGGGTACGAGCAGTACTTC. The rearrangement joins TRBV27 to TRBJ2-7; D is unclear. Germline CDR1 is MNHEY and CDR2 is SMNVEV (reference sequence). This CDR3 has 13 amino acids. Between the trimmed V and J ends, which lost 0 bases and 4 bases, there was a span of 7 bases.

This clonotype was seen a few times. DNA of the CDR3: TGTGCCAGCAGTTCGGGACTAGACGAGCAGTACTTC. Encoded protein: CASSSGLDEQYF. This sequence joins TRBV12-3 or TRBV12-4 and TRBJ2-7; 8 bases line up with TRBD2. The CDR3 is 12 amino acids. V gave up 4 bases and J gave up 5 bases; unmatched junction bases: 1.

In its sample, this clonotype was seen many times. The CDR3 bases are TGTGCCAGCAGTTTTCTCAACAATGAGCAGTTCTTC. It codes for CASSFLNNEQFF. The chain recombines TRBV27 with TRBJ2-1; D is ambiguous. Deletions cut 3 bases from V and 5 bases from J, with 5 bases between. Germline V lookup: CDR1 MNHEY, CDR2 SMNVEV (reference sequence). CDR3 length equals 12 residues.

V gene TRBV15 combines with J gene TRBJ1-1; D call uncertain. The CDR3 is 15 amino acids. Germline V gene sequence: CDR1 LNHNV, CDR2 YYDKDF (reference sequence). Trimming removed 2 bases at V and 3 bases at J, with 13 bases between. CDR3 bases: TGTGCCACCAGCAGAAATCAAGGCAAGGACACTGAAGCTTTCTTT. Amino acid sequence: CATSRNQGKDTEAFF.

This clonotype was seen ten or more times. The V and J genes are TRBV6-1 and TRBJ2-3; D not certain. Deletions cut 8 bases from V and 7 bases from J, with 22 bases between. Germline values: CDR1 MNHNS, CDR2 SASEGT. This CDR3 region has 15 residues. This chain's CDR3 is CASGSDGLSRNTQYF. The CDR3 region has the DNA TGTGCCAGCGGATCGGACGGTCTCTCAAGAAATACGCAGTATTTT.

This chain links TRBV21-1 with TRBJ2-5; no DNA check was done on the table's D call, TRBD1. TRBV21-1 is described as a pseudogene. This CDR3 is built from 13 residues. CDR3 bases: TGTGCCAGCACCCCAGGAGGGGGCCCCACCCAGTACTTC. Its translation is CASTPGGGPTQYF.

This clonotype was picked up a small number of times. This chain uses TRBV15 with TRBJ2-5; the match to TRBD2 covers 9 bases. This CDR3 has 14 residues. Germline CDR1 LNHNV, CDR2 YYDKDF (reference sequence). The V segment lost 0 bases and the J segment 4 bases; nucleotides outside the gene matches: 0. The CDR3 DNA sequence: TGTGCCACCAGCAGAGATAGCGGGAGAGAGACCCAGTACTTC. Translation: CATSRDSGRETQYF.

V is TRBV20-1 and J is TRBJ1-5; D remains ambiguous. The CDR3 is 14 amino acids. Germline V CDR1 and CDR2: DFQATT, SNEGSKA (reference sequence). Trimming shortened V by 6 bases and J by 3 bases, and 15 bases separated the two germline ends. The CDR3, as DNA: TGCAGTGCGCCCCGGTTGGAGGTCAATCAGCCCCAGCATTTT. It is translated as CSAPRLEVNQPQHF.

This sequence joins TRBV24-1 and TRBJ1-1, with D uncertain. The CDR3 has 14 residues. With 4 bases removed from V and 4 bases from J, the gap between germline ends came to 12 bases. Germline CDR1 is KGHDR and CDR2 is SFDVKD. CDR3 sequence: CATSDSRTGTEAFF. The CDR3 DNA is TGTGCCACCAGTGACTCCAGGACGGGCACTGAAGCTTTCTTT.

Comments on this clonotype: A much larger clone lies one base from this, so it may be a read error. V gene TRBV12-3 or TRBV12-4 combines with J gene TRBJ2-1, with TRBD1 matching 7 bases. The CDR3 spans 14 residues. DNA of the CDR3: TGTGCCAGCACGACAGGGTCCCTCTTCAATGAGCAGATCTTC. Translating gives CASTTGSLFNEQIF.

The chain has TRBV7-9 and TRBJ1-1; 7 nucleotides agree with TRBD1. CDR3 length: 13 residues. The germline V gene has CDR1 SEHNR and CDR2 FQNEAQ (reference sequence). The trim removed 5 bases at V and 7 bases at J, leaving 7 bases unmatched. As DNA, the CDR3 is TGTGCCAGCAGCCCCCCAGGGGGGTTTGAAGCTTTCTTT. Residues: CASSPPGGFEAFF. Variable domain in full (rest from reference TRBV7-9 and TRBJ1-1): DTGVSQNPRHKITKRGQNVTFRCDPISEHNRLYWYRQTLGQGPEFLTYFQNEAQLEKSRLLSDRFSAERPKGSFSTLEIQRTEQGDSAMYLCASSPPGGFEAFFGQGTRLTVV.

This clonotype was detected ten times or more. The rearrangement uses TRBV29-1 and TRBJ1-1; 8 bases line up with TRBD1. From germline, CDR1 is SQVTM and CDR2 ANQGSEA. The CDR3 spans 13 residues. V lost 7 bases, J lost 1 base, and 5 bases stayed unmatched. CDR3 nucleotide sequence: TGCAGCGGCTACAGGGGGGAGAACACTGAAGCTTTCTTT. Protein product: CSGYRGENTEAFF. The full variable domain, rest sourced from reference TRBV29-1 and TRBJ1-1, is SAVISQKPSRDICQRGTSLTIQCQVDSQVTMMFWYRQQPGQSLTLIATANQGSEATYESGFVIDKFPISRPNLTFSTLTVSNMSPEDSSIYLCSGYRGENTEAFFGQGTRLTVV.

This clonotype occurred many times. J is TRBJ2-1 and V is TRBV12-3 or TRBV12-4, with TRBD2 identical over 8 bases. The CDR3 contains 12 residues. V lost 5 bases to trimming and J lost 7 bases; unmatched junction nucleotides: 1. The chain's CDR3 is CASSPSGNEQFF. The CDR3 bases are TGTGCCAGCAGTCCTAGCGGGAATGAGCAGTTCTTC.

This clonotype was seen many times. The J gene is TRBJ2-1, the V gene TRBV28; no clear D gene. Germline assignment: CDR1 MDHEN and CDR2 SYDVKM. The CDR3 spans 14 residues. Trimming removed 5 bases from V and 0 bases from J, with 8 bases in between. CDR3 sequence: CASSPRLSYNEQFF. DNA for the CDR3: TGTGCCAGCAGTCCCCGGCTCTCCTACAATGAGCAGTTCTTC.

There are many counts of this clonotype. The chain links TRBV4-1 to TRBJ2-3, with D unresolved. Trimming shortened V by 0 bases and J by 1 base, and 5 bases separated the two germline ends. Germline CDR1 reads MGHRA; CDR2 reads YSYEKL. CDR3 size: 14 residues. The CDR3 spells CASSQDTGTDTQYF. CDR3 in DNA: TGCGCCAGCAGCCAAGACACGGGCACAGATACGCAGTATTTT.

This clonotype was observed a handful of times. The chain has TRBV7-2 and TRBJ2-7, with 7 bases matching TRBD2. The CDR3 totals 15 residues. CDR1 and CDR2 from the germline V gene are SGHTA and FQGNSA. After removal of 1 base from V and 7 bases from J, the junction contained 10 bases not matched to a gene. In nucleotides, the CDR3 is TGTGCCAGCAGCTTAGACGGGGGAGGGCCGGGAGAGCAGTACTTC. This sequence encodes CASSLDGGGPGEQYF.

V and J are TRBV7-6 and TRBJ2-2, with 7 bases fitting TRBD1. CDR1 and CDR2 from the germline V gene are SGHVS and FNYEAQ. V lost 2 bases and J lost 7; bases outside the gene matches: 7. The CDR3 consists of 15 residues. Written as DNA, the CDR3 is TGTGCCAGCAGCTTAACAGGGGCATATGACGGGGAGCTGTTTTTT. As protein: CASSLTGAYDGELFF.